These 22 T cell receptor beta chains were sequenced from one sample in a study of shared clonotypes between healthy human individuals. Libraries were prepared by immunoSEQ multiplex PCR; TCRdb keeps only in-frame clonotypes and omits some of them. This repertoire shows roughly 2 million clones, approximately 94% found once; its top ten account for over 0.1%. Sample: naive CD4+ T cells sorted from blood. Subset reported: CD45RA+ positively selected. These TCRs come from a man between 18 and 29 years old in good health.

The V and J genes are TRBV6-6 and TRBJ2-4; D remains ambiguous. Trimming shortened V by 2 bases and J by 8 bases, and 19 bases separated the two germline ends. This CDR3 region has 16 residues. CDR1 and CDR2 from the germline V gene are MNHNY and SVGAGI (reference sequence). In nucleotides, the CDR3 is TGTGCCAGCAGTTACGGGTCCCCGGGCGGAAGGGACATTCAGTACTTC. Its translation: CASSYGSPGGRDIQYF.

The chain uses TRBV2 and TRBJ2-2; D uncertain. Trimming pared 6 bases from V and 6 bases from J, leaving 14 bases between. Germline-derived CDR1 and CDR2 are SNHLY and FYNNEI. CDR3 length: 14 residues. The CDR3, as DNA: TGTGCCAGCAGGACGGATATCCGCGCCGGGGAGCTGTTTTTT. Amino acids: CASRTDIRAGELFF.

The chain couples TRBV10-3 to TRBJ1-1; D unresolved. Germline V gene lookup returns CDR1 ENHRY and CDR2 SYGVKD. The CDR3 consists of 13 residues. With 6 bases removed from V and 4 bases from J, the gap between germline ends came to 12 bases. In DNA form, the CDR3 reads TGTGCCATCAGAATCGACGAATTCACTGAAGCTTTCTTT. It encodes CAIRIDEFTEAFF.

V and J are TRBV5-1 and TRBJ2-7; TRBD2 matches at 14 bases. Unmatched junction bases numbered 8, after V lost 0 bases and J lost 3 bases. CDR1 is SGHRS, CDR2 YFSETQ, per germline. The CDR3 has 18 amino acids. CDR3 sequence: CASSLVIGTSGRGYEQYF. CDR3 sequence (DNA): TGCGCCAGCAGCTTGGTCATCGGGACTAGCGGGAGAGGCTACGAGCAGTACTTC. The full variable domain, in which reference TRBV5-1 and TRBJ2-7 provide the parts outside the CDR3, is KAGVTQTPRYLIKTRGQQVTLSCSPISGHRSVSWYQQTPGQGLQFLFEYFSETQRNKGNFPGRFSGRQFSNSRSEMNVSTLELGDSALYLCASSLVIGTSGRGYEQYFGPGTRLTVT.

A remark on this clone: Other DNA sequences of this sample code for an identical CDR3. The CDR3 region has the DNA TGTGCCAGCAGCTTAGTACAGGGCTATAGCAATCAGCCCCAGCATTTT. It encodes CASSLVQGYSNQPQHF. The gene calls are TRBV7-2 and TRBJ1-5, with D perhaps matching TRBD1 (6 bases). Germline V gene sequence: CDR1 SGHTA, CDR2 FQGNSA. This CDR3 region has 16 residues. V was cut by 1 base and J by 0 bases, with 10 bases left in between.

The rearrangement links TRBV6-6 to TRBJ2-3; D remains ambiguous. V was trimmed by 1 base and J by 6 bases, leaving 11 bases between them. The CDR3 loop spans 14 amino acids. The V gene's germline CDR1 is MNHNY and CDR2 SVGAGI (reference sequence). The CDR3 region is CASSYFSEADTQYF. The CDR3 bases are TGTGCCAGCAGTTACTTCAGTGAGGCGGATACGCAGTATTTT.

V is TRBV18 and J is TRBJ2-4; D possibly corresponds to TRBD1 (5 bases). V was clipped by 3 bases and J by 8 bases, with 17 bases between them. The CDR3 has 15 amino acids. CDR1 is KGHSH, CDR2 LQKENI, per germline. The DNA for the CDR3 is TGTGCCAGCTCACCCCAGGGAAATGGGGTGGACATTCAGTACTTC. As protein: CASSPQGNGVDIQYF. The full variable domain, completed using reference TRBV18 and TRBJ2-4, is NAGVMQNPRHLVRRRGQEARLRCSPMKGHSHVYWYRQLPEEGLKFMVYLQKENIIDESGMPKERFSAEFPKEGPSILRIQQVVRGDSAAYFCASSPQGNGVDIQYFGAGTRLSVL.

The chain joins TRBV5-1 to TRBJ2-3; unclear D gene. The ends were cut back, 4 bases at V and 6 bases at J, with 12 bases in the middle. In germline, CDR1 is SGHRS, CDR2 YFSETQ. The CDR3 consists of 13 residues. The DNA for the CDR3 is TGCGCCAGCAGCGGATACTGGACCGATACGCAGTATTTT. Its protein product is CASSGYWTDTQYF.

The chain combines TRBV18 with TRBJ2-3; no definite D call. Germline V gives CDR1 KGHSH, CDR2 LQKENI. Trimming stripped 3 bases from V and 0 bases from J, with 13 bases between. CDR3 length equals 16 residues. The CDR3 here is CASSPLNSRSTDTQYF. DNA of the CDR3: TGTGCCAGCTCACCTCTTAATAGCCGGAGCACAGATACGCAGTATTTT.

The genes are TRBV28 and TRBJ2-5, with a possible D match to TRBD2 (6 bases). Germline lookup yields CDR1 MDHEN and CDR2 SYDVKM. The CDR3 length is 16 residues. Trimming pared 6 bases from V and 5 bases from J, leaving 22 bases between. CDR3 sequence reads: CASRIGRGPVSETQYF. CDR3 DNA sequence: TGTGCCAGCAGGATAGGGCGGGGTCCCGTCTCGGAGACCCAGTACTTC.

The rearrangement uses TRBV5-1 and TRBJ2-7; 10 bases align to TRBD1. The CDR3 is made up of 15 amino acids. V dropped 1 base and J dropped 6; count of bases not matched to a gene: 7. Germline V CDR1 and CDR2: SGHRS, YFSETQ. The CDR3 loop is CASSLRGDRGFEQYF. CDR3 coding DNA: TGCGCCAGCAGCTTGCGTGGGGACAGGGGTTTCGAGCAGTACTTC.

This chain uses TRBV4-1 with TRBJ2-3, with D perhaps matching TRBD1 (6 bases). The CDR3 is made up of 15 amino acids. Germline V lookup: CDR1 MGHRA, CDR2 YSYEKL. With 5 bases removed from V and 1 base from J, the gap between germline ends came to 13 bases. Here the CDR3 reads CASSTTGYGTDTQYF. CDR3 DNA: TGCGCCAGCAGCACTACAGGGTATGGCACAGATACGCAGTATTTT.

J is TRBJ1-1 and V is TRBV27; 7 bases are a match to TRBD1. The junction had 18 bases not matched to a gene; V was cut back by 3 bases and J by 11 bases. The length of the CDR3 is 16 residues. The germline gives CDR1 MNHEY, CDR2 SMNVEV (reference sequence). The CDR3 nucleotides read TGTGCCAGCAGTTTTTATCCCAACCTCGGACAGGAAGGTGCTTTCTTT. It yields the protein CASSFYPNLGQEGAFF.

The chain recombines TRBV6-1 with TRBJ1-3; TRBD1 might be the D (5 bases). The CDR3 runs 15 residues. Germline V gives CDR1 MNHNS, CDR2 SASEGT. V was trimmed by 5 bases and J by 0 bases, leaving 11 bases between them. The CDR3 region is CASSSAGGSGNTIYF. CDR3 DNA: TGTGCCAGCAGTTCCGCGGGGGGCTCTGGAAACACCATATATTTT.

The CDR3 sequence is CASGQISPGTVSFYSNQPQHF. The CDR3 region has the DNA TGTGCTAGTGGTCAAATATCTCCCGGGACAGTCTCCTTTTATAGCAATCAGCCCCAGCATTTT. The chain uses TRBV12-5 and TRBJ1-5; 7 bases are shared with TRBD1. The CDR3 has 21 amino acids. CDR1 is LGHNT, CDR2 FRNRAP, per germline. Losses at the gene ends were 5 bases for V and 0 bases for J; bases not matched to a gene: 22.

The chain couples TRBV19 to TRBJ2-7; possible D gene TRBD2, 5 bases. The germline V gene encodes CDR1 LNHDA and CDR2 SQIVND (reference sequence). The CDR3 spans 15 residues. Trimming removed 5 bases from V and 6 bases from J, with 20 bases in between. CDR3 bases: TGTGCCAGTAGTCCGAAAGGAACAGACTACTCCGAGCAGTACTTC. Translating gives CASSPKGTDYSEQYF.

The chain is built from TRBV5-3 and TRBJ2-2, with D uncertain. TRBV5-3 is given ORF status, its function remaining uncertain. With 8 bases removed from V and 0 bases from J, the gap between germline ends came to 11 bases. The CDR3 runs to 14 residues. DNA of the CDR3: TGTGCCAGCCCGAACAGCCCGAACACCGGGGAGCTGTTTTTT. It translates to CASPNSPNTGELFF.

The chain carries TRBV5-1 and TRBJ2-5; 8 bases agree with TRBD2. This CDR3 is built from 17 residues. The germline V gene encodes CDR1 SGHRS and CDR2 YFSETQ. Unmatched junction bases numbered 12, after V lost 4 bases and J lost 1 base. The CDR3 nucleotides are TGCGCCAGCAGCCCGGGACTAGGGGGGACCAGCCAAGAGACCCAGTACTTC. It is translated as CASSPGLGGTSQETQYF.

The CDR3 is CASSILAGAYEQYF. The CDR3 DNA is TGTGCCAGCAGCATCCTAGCGGGGGCCTACGAGCAGTACTTC. The chain couples TRBV6-6 to TRBJ2-7; 10 bases map to TRBD2. The V gene's germline CDR1 is MNHNY and CDR2 SVGAGI (reference sequence). J gave up 2 bases and V 6 bases, and 4 bases lay outside the gene matches. This CDR3 comprises 14 residues.

This clone appeared a single time. In DNA, the CDR3 is TGTGCCAGCAGGGGGACAGGGGGCAGGGGTGAAAAACTGTTTTTT. This translates into CASRGTGGRGEKLFF. The V and J genes are TRBV6-6 and TRBJ1-4; 12 positions match TRBD1. The germline gives CDR1 MNHNY, CDR2 SVGAGI (reference sequence). This CDR3 has 15 amino acids. Trimming removed 6 bases from V and 7 bases from J; junction bases left unmatched: 6.

This clone was picked up one time. The chain uses TRBV10-2 and TRBJ2-7, with 8 bases fitting TRBD1. V trimming: 6 bases; J trimming: 2 bases; junction bases outside the gene matches: 3. The CDR3 consists of 13 residues. The germline gives CDR1 WSHSY, CDR2 SAAADI. The CDR3 nucleotides are TGCGCCAGCAGCCGGGACAGGACCTACGAGCAGTACTTC. As protein: CASSRDRTYEQYF.

The chain uses TRBV9 and TRBJ2-7, with 8 nucleotides matching TRBD2. Germline V gene lookup returns CDR1 SGDLS and CDR2 YYNGEE. V was pared by 4 bases and J by 2 bases, with 5 bases of the junction left unmatched. The CDR3 runs 14 residues. CDR3 protein: CASSPRLATYEQYF. CDR3 DNA: TGTGCCAGCAGCCCCAGACTAGCGACCTACGAGCAGTACTTC.